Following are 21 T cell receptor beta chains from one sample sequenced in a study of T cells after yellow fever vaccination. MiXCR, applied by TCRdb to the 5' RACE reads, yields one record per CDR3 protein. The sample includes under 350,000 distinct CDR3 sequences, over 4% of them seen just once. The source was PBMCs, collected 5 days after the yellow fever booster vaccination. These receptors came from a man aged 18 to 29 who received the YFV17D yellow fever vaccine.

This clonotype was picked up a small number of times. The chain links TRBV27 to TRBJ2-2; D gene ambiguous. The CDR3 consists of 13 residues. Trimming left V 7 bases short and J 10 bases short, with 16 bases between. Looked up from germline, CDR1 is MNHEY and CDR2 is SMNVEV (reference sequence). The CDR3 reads CASTPSFSKELFF. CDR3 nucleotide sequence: TGTGCCAGCACCCCAAGTTTTAGTAAGGAGCTGTTTTTT.

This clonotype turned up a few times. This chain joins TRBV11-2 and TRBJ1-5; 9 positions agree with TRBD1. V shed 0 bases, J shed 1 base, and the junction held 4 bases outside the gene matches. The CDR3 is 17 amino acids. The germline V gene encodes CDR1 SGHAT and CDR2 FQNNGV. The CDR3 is CASSLDHGTGSNQPQHF. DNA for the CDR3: TGTGCCAGCAGCTTAGATCACGGGACAGGGAGCAATCAGCCCCAGCATTTT.

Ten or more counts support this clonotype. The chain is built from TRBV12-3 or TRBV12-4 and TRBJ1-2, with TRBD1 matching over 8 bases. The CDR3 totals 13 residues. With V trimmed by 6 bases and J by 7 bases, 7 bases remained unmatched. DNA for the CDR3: TGTGCCAGCAGGCACAGGACAGGGAGTGGCTACACCTTC. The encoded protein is CASRHRTGSGYTF.

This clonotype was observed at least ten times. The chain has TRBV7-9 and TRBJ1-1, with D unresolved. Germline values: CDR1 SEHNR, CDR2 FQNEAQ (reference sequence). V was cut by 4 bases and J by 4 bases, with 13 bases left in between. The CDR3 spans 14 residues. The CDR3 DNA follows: TGTGCCAGCAGCTGCCGCGGGCGGGGCACTGAAGCTTTCTTT. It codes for CASSCRGRGTEAFF.

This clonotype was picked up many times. The CDR3 region is CASCSGGDTQYF. The DNA of the CDR3 is TGTGCCAGCTGCTCCGGCGGGGATACGCAGTATTTT. The V and J genes are TRBV11-2 and TRBJ2-3, with D possibly TRBD2 on 5 matching bases. Per the germline V gene, CDR1 is SGHAT and CDR2 is FQNNGV. The length of the CDR3 is 12 residues. V shed 8 bases and J shed 6 bases, with 12 bases lying between them.

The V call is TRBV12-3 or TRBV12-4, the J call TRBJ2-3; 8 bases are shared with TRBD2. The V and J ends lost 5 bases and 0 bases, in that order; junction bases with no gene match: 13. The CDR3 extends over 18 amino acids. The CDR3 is CASSPSPGLGESTDTQYF. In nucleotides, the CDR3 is TGTGCCAGCAGTCCCTCACCGGGACTAGGGGAAAGCACAGATACGCAGTATTTT.

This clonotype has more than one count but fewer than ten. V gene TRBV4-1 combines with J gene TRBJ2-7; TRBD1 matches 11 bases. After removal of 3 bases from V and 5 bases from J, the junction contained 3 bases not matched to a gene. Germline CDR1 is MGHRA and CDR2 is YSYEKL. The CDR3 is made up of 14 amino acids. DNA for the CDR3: TGCGCCAGCAGCCACGGACAGGGGGCCAACGAGCAGTACTTC. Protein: CASSHGQGANEQYF.

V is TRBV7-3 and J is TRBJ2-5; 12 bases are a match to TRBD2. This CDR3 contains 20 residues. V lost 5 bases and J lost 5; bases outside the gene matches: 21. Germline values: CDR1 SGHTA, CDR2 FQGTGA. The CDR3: CASSDDHPSGGALWRETQYF. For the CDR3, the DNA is TGTGCCAGCAGCGACGACCATCCTAGCGGGGGGGCCTTGTGGCGCGAGACCCAGTACTTC.

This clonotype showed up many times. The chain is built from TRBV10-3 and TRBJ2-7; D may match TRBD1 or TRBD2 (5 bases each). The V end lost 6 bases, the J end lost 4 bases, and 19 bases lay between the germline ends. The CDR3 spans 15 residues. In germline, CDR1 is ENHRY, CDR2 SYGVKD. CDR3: CAISPGTGHPYEQYF. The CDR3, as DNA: TGTGCCATCAGCCCGGGGACCGGACATCCTTACGAGCAGTACTTC.

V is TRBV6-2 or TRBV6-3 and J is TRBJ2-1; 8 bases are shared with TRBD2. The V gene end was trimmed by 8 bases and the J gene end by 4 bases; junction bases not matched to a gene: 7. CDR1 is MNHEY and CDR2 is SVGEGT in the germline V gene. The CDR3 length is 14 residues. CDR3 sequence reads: CASAGTSYYNEQFF. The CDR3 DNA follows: TGTGCCAGCGCCGGGACTAGTTATTACAATGAGCAGTTCTTC.

CDR3 coding DNA: TGTGCCAGCAGTTACCAGGATCTGAACACTGAAGCTTTCTTT. Protein product: CASSYQDLNTEAFF. The V and J genes are TRBV6-6 and TRBJ1-1; D is unresolved. V lost 2 bases and J lost 0, with 7 bases in between. The length of the CDR3 is 14 residues. CDR1 is MNHNY, CDR2 SVGAGI, per germline (reference sequence).

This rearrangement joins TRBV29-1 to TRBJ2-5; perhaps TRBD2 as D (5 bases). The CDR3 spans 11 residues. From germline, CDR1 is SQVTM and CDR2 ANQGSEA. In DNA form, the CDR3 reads TGCAGTTTTCTTCGGGATGAGACCCAGTACTTC. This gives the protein CSFLRDETQYF. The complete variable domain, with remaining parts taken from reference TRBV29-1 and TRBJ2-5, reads SAVISQKPSRDICQRGTSLTIQCQVDSQVTMMFWYRQQPGQSLTLIATANQGSEATYESGFVIDKFPISRPNLTFSTLTVSNMSPEDSSIYLCSFLRDETQYFGPGTRLLVL.

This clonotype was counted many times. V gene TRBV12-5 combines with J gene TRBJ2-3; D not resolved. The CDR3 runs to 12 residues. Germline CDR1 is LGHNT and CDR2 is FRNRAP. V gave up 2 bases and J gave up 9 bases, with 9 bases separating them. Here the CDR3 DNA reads TGTGCTAGTGGTTTGCCTAGAGAGACGCAGTATTTT. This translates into CASGLPRETQYF.

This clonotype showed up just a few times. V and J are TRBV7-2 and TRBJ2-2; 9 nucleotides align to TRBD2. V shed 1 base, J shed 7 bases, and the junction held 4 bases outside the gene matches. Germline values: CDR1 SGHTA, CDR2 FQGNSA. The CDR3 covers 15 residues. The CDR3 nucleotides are TGTGCCAGCAGCTTAGTTGGTAGCGGGGGCGGGGAGCTGTTTTTT. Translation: CASSLVGSGGGELFF.

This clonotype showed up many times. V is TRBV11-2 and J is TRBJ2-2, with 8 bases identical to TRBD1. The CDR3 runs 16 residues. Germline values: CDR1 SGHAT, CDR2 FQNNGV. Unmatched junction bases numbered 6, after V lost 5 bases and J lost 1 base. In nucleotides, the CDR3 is TGTGCCAGCAGCCTGGGGACAGGCCGGAACACCGGGGAGCTGTTTTTT. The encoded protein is CASSLGTGRNTGELFF.

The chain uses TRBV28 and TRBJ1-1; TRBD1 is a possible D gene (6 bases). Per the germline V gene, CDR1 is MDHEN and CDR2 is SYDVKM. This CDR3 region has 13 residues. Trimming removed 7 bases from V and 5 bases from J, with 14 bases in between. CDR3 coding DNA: TGTGCCAGCACCATTACAGGGCCTACTGAAGCTTTCTTT. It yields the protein CASTITGPTEAFF. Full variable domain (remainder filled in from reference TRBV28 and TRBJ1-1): DVKVTQSSRYLVKRTGEKVFLECVQDMDHENMFWYRQDPGLGLRLIYFSYDVKMKEKGDIPEGYSVSREKKERFSLILESASTNQTSMYLCASTITGPTEAFFGQGTRLTVV.

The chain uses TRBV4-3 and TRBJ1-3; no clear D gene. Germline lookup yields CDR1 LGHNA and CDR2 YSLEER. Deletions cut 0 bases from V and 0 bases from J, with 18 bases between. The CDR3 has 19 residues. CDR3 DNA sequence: TGCGCCAGCAGCCAAGATCGATTGTTCGAGGACTACTCTGGAAACACCATATATTTT. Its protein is CASSQDRLFEDYSGNTIYF.

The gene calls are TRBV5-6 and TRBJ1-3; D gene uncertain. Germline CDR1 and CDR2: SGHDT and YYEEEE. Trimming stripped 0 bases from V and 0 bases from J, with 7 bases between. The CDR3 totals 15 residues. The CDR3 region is CASSLDPASGNTIYF. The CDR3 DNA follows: TGTGCCAGCAGCTTGGATCCGGCCTCTGGAAACACCATATATTTT.

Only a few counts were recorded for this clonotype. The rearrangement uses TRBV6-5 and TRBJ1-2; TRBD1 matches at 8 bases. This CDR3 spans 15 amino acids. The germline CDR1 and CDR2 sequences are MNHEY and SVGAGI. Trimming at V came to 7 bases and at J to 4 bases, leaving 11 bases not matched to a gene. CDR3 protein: CASTKNTGTGYGYTF. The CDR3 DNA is TGTGCCAGCACCAAAAATACCGGGACAGGCTATGGCTACACCTTC.

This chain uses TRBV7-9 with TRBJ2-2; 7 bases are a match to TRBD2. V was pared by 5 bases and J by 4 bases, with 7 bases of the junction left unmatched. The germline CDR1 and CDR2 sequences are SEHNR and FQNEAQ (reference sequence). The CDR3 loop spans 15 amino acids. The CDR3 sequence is CASSPPGTTTGELFF. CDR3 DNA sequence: TGTGCCAGCAGCCCTCCCGGGACTACCACCGGGGAGCTGTTTTTT.

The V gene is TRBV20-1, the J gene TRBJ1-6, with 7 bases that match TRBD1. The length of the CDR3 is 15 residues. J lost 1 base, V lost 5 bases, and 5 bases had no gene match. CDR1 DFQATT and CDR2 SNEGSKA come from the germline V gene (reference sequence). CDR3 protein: CSAGNRGSYNSPLHF. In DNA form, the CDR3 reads TGCAGTGCTGGAAACAGGGGTTCCTATAATTCACCCCTCCACTTT.